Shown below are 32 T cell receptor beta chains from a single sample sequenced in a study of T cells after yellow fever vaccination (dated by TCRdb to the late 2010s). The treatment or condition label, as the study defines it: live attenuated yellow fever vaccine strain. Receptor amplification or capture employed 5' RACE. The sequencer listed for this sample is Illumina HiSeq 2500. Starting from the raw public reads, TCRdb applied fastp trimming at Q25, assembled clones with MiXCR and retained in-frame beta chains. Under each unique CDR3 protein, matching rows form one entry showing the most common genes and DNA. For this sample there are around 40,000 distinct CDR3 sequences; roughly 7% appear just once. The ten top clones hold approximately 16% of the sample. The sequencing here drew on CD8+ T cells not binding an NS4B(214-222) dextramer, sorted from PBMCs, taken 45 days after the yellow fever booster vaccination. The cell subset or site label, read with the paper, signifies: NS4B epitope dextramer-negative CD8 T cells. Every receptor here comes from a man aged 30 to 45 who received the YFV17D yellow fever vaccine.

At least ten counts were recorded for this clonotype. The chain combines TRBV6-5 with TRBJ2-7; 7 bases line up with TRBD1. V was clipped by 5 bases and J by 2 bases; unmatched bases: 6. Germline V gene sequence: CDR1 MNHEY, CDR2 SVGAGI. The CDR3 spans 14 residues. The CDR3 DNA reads TGTGCCAGCAGTCTACAGGGGTCTACCTACGAGCAGTACTTC. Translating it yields CASSLQGSTYEQYF.

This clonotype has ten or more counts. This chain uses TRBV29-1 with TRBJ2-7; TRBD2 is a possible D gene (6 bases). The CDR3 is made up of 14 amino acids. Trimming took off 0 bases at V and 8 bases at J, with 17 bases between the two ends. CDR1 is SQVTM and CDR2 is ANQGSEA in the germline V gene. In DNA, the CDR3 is TGCAGCGTTGAAGATCTTTCGGGGGTCTATAAGCAGTACTTC. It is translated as CSVEDLSGVYKQYF.

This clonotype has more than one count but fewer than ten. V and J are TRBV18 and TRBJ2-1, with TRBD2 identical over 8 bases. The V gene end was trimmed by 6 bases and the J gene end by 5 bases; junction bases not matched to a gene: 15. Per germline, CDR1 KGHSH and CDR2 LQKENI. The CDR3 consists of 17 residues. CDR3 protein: CASSLASGRIPDNEQFF. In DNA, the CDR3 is TGTGCCAGCTCCCTCGCTAGCGGGCGAATTCCCGACAATGAGCAGTTCTTC.

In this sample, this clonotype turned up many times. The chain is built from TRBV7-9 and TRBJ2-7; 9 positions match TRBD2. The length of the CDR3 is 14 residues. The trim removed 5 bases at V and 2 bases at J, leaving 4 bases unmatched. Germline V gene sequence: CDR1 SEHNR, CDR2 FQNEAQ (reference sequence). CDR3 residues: CASSTWTSAYEQYF. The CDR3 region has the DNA TGTGCCAGCAGCACCTGGACTAGCGCCTACGAGCAGTACTTC.

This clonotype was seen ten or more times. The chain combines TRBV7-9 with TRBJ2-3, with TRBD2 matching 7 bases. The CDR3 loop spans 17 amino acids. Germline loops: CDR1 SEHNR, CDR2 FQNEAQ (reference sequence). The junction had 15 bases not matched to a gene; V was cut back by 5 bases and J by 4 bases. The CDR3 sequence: CASSTPVASGNSDTQYF. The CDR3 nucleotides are TGTGCCAGCAGCACCCCGGTGGCTAGCGGAAACTCAGATACGCAGTATTTT.

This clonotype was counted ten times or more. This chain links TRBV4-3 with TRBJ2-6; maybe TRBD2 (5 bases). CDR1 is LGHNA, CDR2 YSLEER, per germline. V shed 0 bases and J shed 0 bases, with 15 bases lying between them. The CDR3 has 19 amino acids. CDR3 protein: CASSQDGLLDGSGANVLTF. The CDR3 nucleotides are TGCGCCAGCAGCCAAGATGGACTCCTGGACGGCTCTGGGGCCAACGTCCTGACTTTC.

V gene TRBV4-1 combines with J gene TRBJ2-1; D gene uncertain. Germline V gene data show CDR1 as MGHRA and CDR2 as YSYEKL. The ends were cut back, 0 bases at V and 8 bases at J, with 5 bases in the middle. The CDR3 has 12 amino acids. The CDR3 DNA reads TGCGCCAGCAGCCAAGATACCCATGAGCAGTTCTTC. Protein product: CASSQDTHEQFF.

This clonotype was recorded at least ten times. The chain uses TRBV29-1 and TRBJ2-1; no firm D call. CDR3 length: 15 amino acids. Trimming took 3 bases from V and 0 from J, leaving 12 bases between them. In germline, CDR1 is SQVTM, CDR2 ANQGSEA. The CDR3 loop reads CSVELDQSSYNEQFF. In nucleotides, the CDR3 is TGCAGCGTTGAGTTAGACCAAAGCTCCTACAATGAGCAGTTCTTC.

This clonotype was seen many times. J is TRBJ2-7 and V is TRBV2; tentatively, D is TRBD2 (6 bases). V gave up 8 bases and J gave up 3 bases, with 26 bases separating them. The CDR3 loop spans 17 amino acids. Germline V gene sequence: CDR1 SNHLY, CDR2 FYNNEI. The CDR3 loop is CASGPGGVRTAYYEQYF. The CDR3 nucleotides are TGTGCCAGCGGCCCCGGGGGAGTGCGAACCGCCTACTACGAGCAGTACTTC.

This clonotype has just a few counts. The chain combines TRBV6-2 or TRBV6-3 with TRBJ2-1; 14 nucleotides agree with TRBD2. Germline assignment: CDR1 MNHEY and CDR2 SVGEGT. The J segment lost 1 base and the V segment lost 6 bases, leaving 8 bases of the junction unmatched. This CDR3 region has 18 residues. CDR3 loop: CASSPPGLAGVSYNEQFF. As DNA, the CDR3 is TGTGCCAGCAGCCCCCCGGGACTAGCGGGGGTATCCTACAATGAGCAGTTCTTC.

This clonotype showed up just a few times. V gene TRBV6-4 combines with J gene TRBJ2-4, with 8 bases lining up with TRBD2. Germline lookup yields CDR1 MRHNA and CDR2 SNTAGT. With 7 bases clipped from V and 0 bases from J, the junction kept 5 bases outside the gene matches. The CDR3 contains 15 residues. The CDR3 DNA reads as TGTGCCAGCATGCAGCGGGAGCTAGCCAAAAACATTCAGTACTTC. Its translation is CASMQRELAKNIQYF.

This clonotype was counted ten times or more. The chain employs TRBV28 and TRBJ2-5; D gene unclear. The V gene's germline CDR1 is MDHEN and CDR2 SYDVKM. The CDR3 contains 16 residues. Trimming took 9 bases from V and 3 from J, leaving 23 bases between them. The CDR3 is CASDSHPGPDKETQYF. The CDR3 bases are TGTGCCAGTGATTCCCACCCGGGTCCGGATAAAGAGACCCAGTACTTC. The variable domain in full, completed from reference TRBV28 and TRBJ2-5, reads DVKVTQSSRYLVKRTGEKVFLECVQDMDHENMFWYRQDPGLGLRLIYFSYDVKMKEKGDIPEGYSVSREKKERFSLILESASTNQTSMYLCASDSHPGPDKETQYFGPGTRLLVL.

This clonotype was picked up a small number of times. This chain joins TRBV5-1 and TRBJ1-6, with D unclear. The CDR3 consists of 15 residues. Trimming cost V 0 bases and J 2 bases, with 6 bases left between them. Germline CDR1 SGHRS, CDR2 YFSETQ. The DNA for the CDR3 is TGCGCCAGCAGCTTGGTAGGAGCCTATAATTCACCCCTCCACTTT. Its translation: CASSLVGAYNSPLHF.

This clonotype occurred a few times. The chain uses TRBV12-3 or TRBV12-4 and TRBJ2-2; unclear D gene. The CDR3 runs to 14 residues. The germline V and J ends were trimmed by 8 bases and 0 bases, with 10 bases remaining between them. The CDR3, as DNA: TGTGCCAGCCAGTCGACCGCGAACACCGGGGAGCTGTTTTTT. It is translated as CASQSTANTGELFF.

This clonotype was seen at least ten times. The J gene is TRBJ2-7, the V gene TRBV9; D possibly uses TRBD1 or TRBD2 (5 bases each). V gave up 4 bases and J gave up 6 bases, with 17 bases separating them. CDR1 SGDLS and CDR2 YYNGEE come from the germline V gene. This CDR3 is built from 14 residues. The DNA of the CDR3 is TGTGCCAGCAGCCCCGGGACGCGGCAGGTCGAGCAGTACTTC. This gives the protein CASSPGTRQVEQYF.

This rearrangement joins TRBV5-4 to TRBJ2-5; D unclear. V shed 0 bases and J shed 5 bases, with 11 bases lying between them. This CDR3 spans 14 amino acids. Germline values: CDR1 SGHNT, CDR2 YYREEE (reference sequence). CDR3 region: CASSLVPVAETQYF. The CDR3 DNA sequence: TGTGCCAGCAGCTTGGTTCCAGTTGCCGAGACCCAGTACTTC.

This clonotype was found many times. DNA for the CDR3: TGTGCCAGCAGTTTATATGCGAATCCCTACGAGCAGTACTTC. The encoded protein is CASSLYANPYEQYF. This rearrangement joins TRBV28 to TRBJ2-7; D uncertain. The CDR3 is made up of 14 amino acids. Germline-derived CDR1 and CDR2 are MDHEN and SYDVKM. Trimming took 1 base from V and 2 from J, leaving 9 bases between them.

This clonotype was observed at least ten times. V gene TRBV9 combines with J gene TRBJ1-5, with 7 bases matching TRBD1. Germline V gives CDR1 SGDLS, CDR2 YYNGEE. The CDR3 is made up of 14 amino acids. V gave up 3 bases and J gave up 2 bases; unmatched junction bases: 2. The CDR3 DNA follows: TGTGCCAGCAGCGGAGACAGGGGCAATCAGCCCCAGCATTTT. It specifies CASSGDRGNQPQHF.

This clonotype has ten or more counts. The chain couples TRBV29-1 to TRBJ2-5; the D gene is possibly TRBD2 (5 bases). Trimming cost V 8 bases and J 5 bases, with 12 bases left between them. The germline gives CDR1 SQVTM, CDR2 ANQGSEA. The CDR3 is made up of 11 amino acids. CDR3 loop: CSSGLGETQYF. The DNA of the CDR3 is TGCAGCTCTGGACTGGGGGAGACCCAGTACTTC.

This CDR3 reads CASSYRQGNEQFF. The CDR3 nucleotides are TGTGCCAGCAGCTACAGACAGGGGAATGAGCAGTTCTTC. V gene TRBV28 combines with J gene TRBJ2-1; 8 bases line up with TRBD1. Germline CDR1 MDHEN, CDR2 SYDVKM. With 6 bases clipped from V and 7 bases from J, the junction kept 5 bases outside the gene matches. CDR3 length: 13 amino acids. Full variable domain (missing parts from reference TRBV28 and TRBJ2-1): DVKVTQSSRYLVKRTGEKVFLECVQDMDHENMFWYRQDPGLGLRLIYFSYDVKMKEKGDIPEGYSVSREKKERFSLILESASTNQTSMYLCASSYRQGNEQFFGPGTRLTVL.

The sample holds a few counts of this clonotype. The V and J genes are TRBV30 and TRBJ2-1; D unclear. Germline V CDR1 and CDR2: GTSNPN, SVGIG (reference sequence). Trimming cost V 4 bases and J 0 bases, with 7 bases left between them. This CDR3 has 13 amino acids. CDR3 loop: CAWNMVSYNEQFF. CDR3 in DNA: TGTGCCTGGAATATGGTCTCCTACAATGAGCAGTTCTTC.

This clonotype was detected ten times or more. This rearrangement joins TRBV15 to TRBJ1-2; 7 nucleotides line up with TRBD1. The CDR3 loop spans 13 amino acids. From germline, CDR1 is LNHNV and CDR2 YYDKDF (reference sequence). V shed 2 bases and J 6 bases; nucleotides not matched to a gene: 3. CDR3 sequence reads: CATSRPQGDGYTF. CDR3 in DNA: TGTGCCACCAGCAGACCCCAGGGGGATGGCTACACCTTC.

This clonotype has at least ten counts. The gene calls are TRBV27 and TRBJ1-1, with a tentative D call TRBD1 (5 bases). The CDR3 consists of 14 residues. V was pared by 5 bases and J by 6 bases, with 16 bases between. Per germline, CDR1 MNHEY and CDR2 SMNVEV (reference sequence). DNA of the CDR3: TGTGCCAGCAGTCGGTTAGGGGTAATGGCTGAAGCTTTCTTT. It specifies CASSRLGVMAEAFF.

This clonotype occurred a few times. Written as DNA, the CDR3 is TGTGCCAGCAGTGCGACCCCCGCGGCTTTCTTT. It encodes CASSATPAAFF. The rearrangement uses TRBV2 and TRBJ1-1; D remains unclear. The CDR3 extends over 11 amino acids. The germline V gene encodes CDR1 SNHLY and CDR2 FYNNEI. V was pared by 4 bases and J by 11 bases, with 11 bases between.

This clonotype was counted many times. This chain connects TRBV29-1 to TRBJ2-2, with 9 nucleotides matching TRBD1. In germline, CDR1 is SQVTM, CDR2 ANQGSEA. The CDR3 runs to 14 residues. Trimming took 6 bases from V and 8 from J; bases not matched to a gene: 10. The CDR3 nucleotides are TGCAGCGTCATGATGGGGACAGGGTCGGGGGAGCTGTTTTTT. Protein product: CSVMMGTGSGELFF.

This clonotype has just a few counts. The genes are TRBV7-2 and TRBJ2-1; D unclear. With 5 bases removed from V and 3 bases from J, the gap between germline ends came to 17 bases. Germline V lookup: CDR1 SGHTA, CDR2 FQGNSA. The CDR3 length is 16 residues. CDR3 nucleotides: TGTGCCAGCAGCAACAATCCTGGCTCGCTCTACAATGAGCAGTTCTTC. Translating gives CASSNNPGSLYNEQFF.

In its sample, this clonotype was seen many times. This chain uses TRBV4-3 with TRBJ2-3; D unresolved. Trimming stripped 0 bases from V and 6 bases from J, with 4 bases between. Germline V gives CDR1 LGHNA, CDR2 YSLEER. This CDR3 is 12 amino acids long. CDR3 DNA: TGCGCCAGCAGCCAAGACTGGGATACGCAGTATTTT. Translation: CASSQDWDTQYF.

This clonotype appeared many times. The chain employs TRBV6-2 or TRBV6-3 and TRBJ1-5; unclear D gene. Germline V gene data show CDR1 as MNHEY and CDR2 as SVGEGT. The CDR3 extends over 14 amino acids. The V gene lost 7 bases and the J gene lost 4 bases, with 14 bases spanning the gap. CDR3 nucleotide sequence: TGTGCCAGCACTCACCTGGGAGCGAATCAGCCCCAGCATTTT. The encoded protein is CASTHLGANQPQHF.

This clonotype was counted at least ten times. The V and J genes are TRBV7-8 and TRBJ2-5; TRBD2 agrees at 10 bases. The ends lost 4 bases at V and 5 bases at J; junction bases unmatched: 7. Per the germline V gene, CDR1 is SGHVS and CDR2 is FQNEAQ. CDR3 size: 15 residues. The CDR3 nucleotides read TGTGCCAGCAGCTCTCTAGCGGGAGATAAGGAGACCCAGTACTTC. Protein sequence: CASSSLAGDKETQYF.

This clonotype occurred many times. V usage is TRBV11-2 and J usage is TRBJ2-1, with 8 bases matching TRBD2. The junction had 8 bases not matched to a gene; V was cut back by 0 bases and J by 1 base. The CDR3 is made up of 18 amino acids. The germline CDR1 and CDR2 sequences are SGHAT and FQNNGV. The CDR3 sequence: CASSLEIGSGSSYNEQFF. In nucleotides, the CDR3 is TGTGCCAGCAGCTTAGAAATAGGGAGCGGGAGTTCCTACAATGAGCAGTTCTTC.

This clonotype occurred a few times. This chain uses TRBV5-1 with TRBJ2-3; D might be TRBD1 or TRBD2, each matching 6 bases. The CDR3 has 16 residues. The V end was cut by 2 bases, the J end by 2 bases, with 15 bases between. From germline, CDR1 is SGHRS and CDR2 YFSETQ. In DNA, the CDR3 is TGCGCCAGCAGCTTCACGGGGGACATAGACACAGATACGCAGTATTTT. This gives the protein CASSFTGDIDTDTQYF.

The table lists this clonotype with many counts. CDR3 sequence reads: CASSLEASNTDTQYF. CDR3 sequence (DNA): TGTGCCAGCAGCTTAGAGGCTAGTAACACAGATACGCAGTATTTT. This chain joins TRBV7-8 and TRBJ2-3; D not resolved. The CDR3 consists of 15 residues. Germline CDR1 is SGHVS and CDR2 is FQNEAQ. Trimming removed 1 base from V and 2 bases from J, with 10 bases in between.